Following are 12 T cell receptor beta chains from one sample sequenced in a study of identifying expanded T cells in peripheral blood. The table came from immunoSEQ multiplex PCR; TCRdb's copy has only in-frame clones and leaves some out. The table includes 60,000 to 65,000 clones, around 83% detected once. The material sequenced was blood. The receptors were sampled from a person between 18 and 75 years old in good health.

The rearrangement joins TRBV30 to TRBJ2-7; D tentatively reads TRBD1 or TRBD2 (6 bases each). Germline V gene lookup returns CDR1 GTSNPN and CDR2 SVGIG (reference sequence). The CDR3 contains 16 residues. Trimming took 2 bases from V and 1 from J, leaving 18 bases between them. The CDR3, as DNA: TGTGCCTGGAGTTTGGGGGCGGCGGGACCATCCTACGAGCAGTACGTC. It translates to CAWSLGAAGPSYEQYV.

The chain links TRBV7-2 to TRBJ2-1, with unresolved D. Per germline, CDR1 SGHTA and CDR2 FQGNSA. The V end was cut by 5 bases, the J end by 0 bases, with 14 bases between. The CDR3 length is 16 residues. CDR3 sequence: CASSAARPSSYNEQFF. The CDR3 DNA follows: TGTGCCAGCAGCGCCGCTAGGCCGAGCTCCTACAATGAGCAGTTCTTC.

The CDR3 is CAWTAGSYGYTF. For the CDR3, the DNA is TGTGCCTGGACCGCGGGATCCTATGGCTACACCTTC. This chain links TRBV30 with TRBJ1-2, with no clear D. This CDR3 has 12 residues. The germline V and J ends were trimmed by 4 bases and 4 bases, with 10 bases remaining between them. The V gene's germline CDR1 is GTSNPN and CDR2 SVGIG (reference sequence).

The chain recombines TRBV29-1 with TRBJ1-2; TRBD1 matches 8 bases. The CDR3 covers 15 residues. V lost 0 bases and J lost 8; bases outside the gene matches: 11. Germline-derived CDR1 and CDR2 are SQVTM and ANQGSEA. In DNA, the CDR3 is TGCAGCGTTGAAGATCGGGGCAGGGGGCTTCTAGGCTACACCTTC. Translating it yields CSVEDRGRGLLGYTF.

This chain links TRBV6-1 with TRBJ2-5; no clear D gene. The CDR3 has 14 amino acids. The V and J ends lost 2 bases and 5 bases respectively, with 12 bases between them. The germline V gene encodes CDR1 MNHNS and CDR2 SASEGT. CDR3 nucleotides: TGTGCCAGCAGTGAACTAGGTCGCAGGGAGACCCAGTACTTC. Translation gives CASSELGRRETQYF.

This sequence joins TRBV11-2 and TRBJ2-2; D ambiguous. Trimming took 4 bases from V and 6 from J, leaving 9 bases between them. This CDR3 has 13 residues. Germline CDR1 and CDR2: SGHAT and FQNNGV. In DNA form, the CDR3 reads TGTGCCAGCAGCTCCCTAGGCGCCGGGGAGCTGTTTTTT. This translates into CASSSLGAGELFF. Full variable domain (rest looked up from reference TRBV11-2 and TRBJ2-2): EAGVAQSPRYKIIEKRQSVAFWCNPISGHATLYWYQQILGQGPKLLIQFQNNGVVDDSQLPKDRFSAERLKGVDSTLKIQPAKLEDSAVYLCASSSLGAGELFFGEGSRLTVL.

This sequence joins TRBV7-9 and TRBJ1-1, with 8 positions matching TRBD1. The ends lost 5 bases at V and 5 bases at J; junction bases unmatched: 7. Germline CDR1 is SEHNR and CDR2 is FQNEAQ (reference sequence). CDR3 length: 14 amino acids. CDR3 loop: CASSQQGERTEAFF. In nucleotides, the CDR3 is TGTGCCAGCAGCCAACAGGGGGAGCGTACTGAAGCTTTCTTT.

The chain employs TRBV7-2 and TRBJ1-2, with TRBD1 matching over 8 bases. Trimming removed 6 bases from V and 6 bases from J; junction bases left unmatched: 9. Germline V gene sequence: CDR1 SGHTA, CDR2 FQGNSA. The CDR3 sequence is 14 residues long. CDR3 sequence: CASRYQGAGDGYTF. The DNA for the CDR3 is TGTGCCAGCAGATATCAGGGGGCCGGTGATGGCTACACCTTC.

In this sample, this clone turned up once. This chain links TRBV25-1 with TRBJ2-7; weak D call: TRBD1 (6 bases). The CDR3 consists of 15 residues. The V gene's germline CDR1 is MGHDK and CDR2 SYGVNS. Trimming took 3 bases from V and 1 from J, leaving 13 bases between them. For the CDR3, the DNA is TGTGCCAGCAGTGATGACAGGACCCTATCCTACGAGCAGTACTTC. As protein: CASSDDRTLSYEQYF.

This chain joins TRBV7-2 and TRBJ1-1; a weak D match, TRBD1 (6 bases). The germline V and J ends were trimmed by 5 bases and 0 bases, with 7 bases remaining between them. The germline V gene encodes CDR1 SGHTA and CDR2 FQGNSA. This CDR3 has 13 amino acids. CDR3 in amino acids: CASSRDMNTEAFF. CDR3 nucleotides: TGTGCCAGCAGCAGGGACATGAACACTGAAGCTTTCTTT.

This rearrangement joins TRBV9 to TRBJ2-1, with 8 nucleotides matching TRBD2. The CDR3 is made up of 14 amino acids. The germline gives CDR1 SGDLS, CDR2 YYNGEE. The trim removed 4 bases at V and 0 bases at J, leaving 0 bases unmatched. The CDR3 loop reads CASSTSGSYNEQFF. In nucleotides, the CDR3 is TGTGCCAGCAGCACTAGCGGCTCCTACAATGAGCAGTTCTTC.

The V and J genes are TRBV11-2 and TRBJ1-1; D call uncertain. The V gene lost 3 bases and the J gene lost 0 bases, with 8 bases spanning the gap. The CDR3 sequence is 14 residues long. Germline CDR1 is SGHAT and CDR2 is FQNNGV. CDR3 in DNA: TGTGCCAGCAGCTTTTCACTGATGAACACTGAAGCTTTCTTT. Protein: CASSFSLMNTEAFF.